This paragraph covers one T cell receptor beta chain sequence. The protocol was immunoSEQ multiplex PCR, while the TCRdb copy is restricted to in-frame clones and leaves out a portion. The data contain roughly 120,000 clones, 90% to 95% of them seen just once; the ten biggest clones take up roughly 6.2%. The CDR3 is 14 residues long. Germline V lookup: CDR1 SNHLY, CDR2 FYNNEI. After removal of 6 bases from V and 1 base from J, the junction contained 2 bases not matched to a gene. The sample originates from a study of T cell changes during pregnancy in multiple sclerosis. The chain uses TRBV2 and TRBJ2-2; 7 bases map to TRBD1. This material consisted of peripheral blood, taken before pregnancy. The TCR originated in a female donor with multiple sclerosis, enrolled in a pregnancy study. CDR3 in amino acids: CASRRTGNTGELFF. CDR3 sequence (DNA): TGTGCCAGCAGGAGGACAGGGAACACCGGGGAGCTGTTTTTT.